These 21 T cell receptor beta chains share one sample of origin, sequenced in a study of identical twins. TCRdb independently ran MiXCR on the 5' RACE reads; one entry per CDR3 protein. The data contain hundreds of thousands of distinct CDR3 sequences, approximately 24% of them seen just once; the ten biggest clones take up about 2.9%. The sample also formed part of further work on T cells expressing NK-cell markers.

Sequenced input: CD4+ T cells sorted from blood. The receptors stem from a woman aged 18-35 years in good health.

The chain links TRBV5-1 to TRBJ2-6; D unclear. Germline-derived CDR1 and CDR2 are SGHRS and YFSETQ. The CDR3 extends over 17 amino acids. V was clipped by 1 base and J by 0 bases, with 11 bases between them. The CDR3 loop is CASSLSQTLSGANVLTF. CDR3 coding DNA: TGCGCCAGCAGCTTGTCACAAACCCTCTCTGGGGCCAACGTCCTGACTTTC.

The gene calls are TRBV6-5 and TRBJ2-1; the D call may be TRBD1 or TRBD2 (6 bases each). The germline gives CDR1 MNHEY, CDR2 SVGAGI. With 3 bases removed from V and 3 bases from J, the gap between germline ends came to 15 bases. This CDR3 spans 16 amino acids. CDR3 region: CASSYLKGGLYNEQFF. The CDR3 nucleotides read TGTGCCAGCAGTTATTTAAAGGGGGGCCTCTACAATGAGCAGTTCTTC.

V gene TRBV12-3 or TRBV12-4 combines with J gene TRBJ1-5; weak D call: TRBD1 (5 bases). Trimming removed 4 bases from V and 5 bases from J, with 12 bases in between. The CDR3 runs to 14 residues. The CDR3 DNA reads TGTGCCAGCAGTTCCAGGGACGCCGATCAGCCCCAGCATTTT. Residues: CASSSRDADQPQHF.

This clonotype has a handful of counts. The genes are TRBV11-2 and TRBJ2-3; the D gene could be TRBD1 or TRBD2 (5 bases each). Germline lookup yields CDR1 SGHAT and CDR2 FQNNGV. This CDR3 has 16 residues. Between the trimmed V and J ends, which lost 5 bases and 1 base, there was a span of 16 bases. The CDR3 DNA sequence: TGTGCCAGCAGCCCGACTACCCGCAGGGGCACAGATACGCAGTATTTT. It specifies CASSPTTRRGTDTQYF.

This chain uses TRBV7-9 with TRBJ2-1; D ambiguous. CDR1 is SEHNR, CDR2 FQNEAQ, per germline (reference sequence). The V end was cut by 5 bases, the J end by 10 bases, with 9 bases between. CDR3 length: 11 amino acids. CDR3 loop: CASSPETEQFF. The CDR3 DNA follows: TGTGCCAGCAGCCCGGAGACAGAGCAGTTCTTC.

This clonotype was recorded once. The chain couples TRBV6-1 to TRBJ2-1; 13 bases line up with TRBD2. This CDR3 region has 17 residues. V was pared by 4 bases and J by 12 bases, with 15 bases of the junction left unmatched. Germline V gene data show CDR1 as MNHNS and CDR2 as SASEGT. The chain's CDR3 is CASSVSWTSGRNYGQFF. CDR3 sequence (DNA): TGTGCCAGCAGTGTTAGCTGGACTAGCGGGAGAAATTACGGGCAGTTCTTC.

In this sample, this clonotype turned up a few times. The chain uses TRBV6-1 and TRBJ2-2; possible D gene TRBD1, 6 bases. Trimming removed 6 bases from V and 2 bases from J, with 13 bases in between. The CDR3 runs 15 residues. CDR1 is MNHNS and CDR2 is SASEGT in the germline V gene. The CDR3 region is CASRWTELNTGELFF. The CDR3 nucleotides are TGTGCCAGCAGGTGGACAGAACTCAACACCGGGGAGCTGTTTTTT.

The V gene is TRBV6-2 or TRBV6-3, the J gene TRBJ2-1, with TRBD2 matching 8 bases. Germline V CDR1 and CDR2: MNHEY, SVGEGT. CDR3 length: 16 amino acids. V lost 3 bases to trimming and J lost 3 bases; unmatched junction nucleotides: 7. CDR3 DNA: TGTGCCAGCAGTTATAGCCTAGCGGGTAGCTACAATGAGCAGTTCTTC. This translates into CASSYSLAGSYNEQFF.

This chain links TRBV5-1 with TRBJ2-2; weak D call: TRBD2 (6 bases). The CDR3 spans 15 residues. Germline assignment: CDR1 SGHRS and CDR2 YFSETQ. Trimming took 2 bases from V and 1 from J, leaving 9 bases between them. Here the CDR3 reads CASSLLAMNTGELFF. Here the CDR3 DNA reads TGCGCCAGCAGCTTACTAGCCATGAACACCGGGGAGCTGTTTTTT.

This clonotype was seen a handful of times. The rearrangement links TRBV10-2 to TRBJ2-5; D remains ambiguous. There are 14 residues in the CDR3. The germline CDR1 and CDR2 sequences are WSHSY and SAAADI. The ends were cut back, 5 bases at V and 5 bases at J, with 15 bases in the middle. CDR3 region: CASSRLGYSETQYF. The CDR3 bases are TGCGCCAGCAGTAGATTGGGCTATTCTGAGACCCAGTACTTC.

CDR3: CASSLDLLPDIQYF. The CDR3 DNA is TGTGCCAGCAGCTTAGACCTTTTACCAGACATTCAGTACTTC. This sequence joins TRBV5-4 and TRBJ2-4; no definite D call. This CDR3 spans 14 amino acids. Trimming took 2 bases from V and 8 from J, leaving 14 bases between them. Germline loops: CDR1 SGHNT, CDR2 YYREEE (reference sequence).

This chain links TRBV9 with TRBJ2-1; D is perhaps TRBD2 (6 bases). Germline V gene data show CDR1 as SGDLS and CDR2 as YYNGEE. V dropped 3 bases and J dropped 0 bases, with 13 bases sitting between them. The CDR3 is 16 residues long. CDR3 amino acids: CASSAQRGSSYNEQFF. The DNA of the CDR3 is TGTGCCAGCAGCGCACAACGGGGGAGCTCCTACAATGAGCAGTTCTTC.

The V call is TRBV10-3, the J call TRBJ2-1, with D perhaps matching TRBD1 or TRBD2 (5 bases each). CDR1 ENHRY and CDR2 SYGVKD come from the germline V gene. V was clipped by 10 bases and J by 6 bases, with 19 bases between them. This CDR3 comprises 14 residues. CDR3 region: CAKNGTSWFNEQFF. The CDR3 nucleotides read TGTGCCAAAAATGGGACCTCATGGTTCAATGAGCAGTTCTTC.

The J gene is TRBJ1-1, the V gene TRBV12-5; no firm D call. V lost 0 bases and J 8 bases, leaving 4 bases between the germline ends. The CDR3 loop spans 11 amino acids. In germline, CDR1 is LGHNT, CDR2 FRNRAP. CDR3 amino acids: CASGLVFEAFF. As DNA, the CDR3 is TGTGCTAGTGGTTTGGTATTCGAAGCTTTCTTT.

The chain recombines TRBV20-1 with TRBJ2-3, with 11 bases that match TRBD2. Looked up from germline, CDR1 is DFQATT and CDR2 is SNEGSKA (reference sequence). The J segment lost 4 bases and the V segment lost 6 bases, leaving 3 bases of the junction unmatched. The CDR3 sequence is 13 residues long. This chain's CDR3 is CSAIAGGPDTQYF. The CDR3 DNA is TGCAGTGCCATAGCGGGAGGGCCAGATACGCAGTATTTT.

This chain links TRBV7-9 with TRBJ1-6, with 8 positions matching TRBD1. Germline CDR1 and CDR2: SEHNR and FQNEAQ (reference sequence). CDR3 size: 14 residues. Trimming took 10 bases from V and 7 from J; bases not matched to a gene: 9. The CDR3 DNA reads TGTGCCATACAGGGGGATCTGAGAAATTCACCCCTCCACTTT. Protein product: CAIQGDLRNSPLHF.

The gene calls are TRBV5-1 and TRBJ2-1; TRBD2 matches at 7 bases. In germline, CDR1 is SGHRS, CDR2 YFSETQ. The CDR3 totals 13 residues. V shed 1 base and J 5 bases; nucleotides not matched to a gene: 0. This chain's CDR3 is CASSLSGDNEQFF. CDR3 DNA: TGCGCCAGCAGCTTGAGCGGGGACAATGAGCAGTTCTTC. Full variable domain (outside the CDR3, taken from reference TRBV5-1 and TRBJ2-1): KAGVTQTPRYLIKTRGQQVTLSCSPISGHRSVSWYQQTPGQGLQFLFEYFSETQRNKGNFPGRFSGRQFSNSRSEMNVSTLELGDSALYLCASSLSGDNEQFFGPGTRLTVL.

This clonotype was observed a handful of times. This rearrangement joins TRBV10-3 to TRBJ1-2; D gene unclear. The CDR3 has 12 residues. The germline V gene has CDR1 ENHRY and CDR2 SYGVKD. Trimming pared 7 bases from V and 5 bases from J, leaving 11 bases between. CDR3 in amino acids: CAITPDRYGYTF. The CDR3 coding sequence is TGTGCCATCACTCCTGACCGGTATGGCTACACCTTC.

This clonotype came up a few times. The V and J genes are TRBV4-1 and TRBJ1-1, with a possible D match to TRBD1 (5 bases). CDR3 length: 16 residues. Looked up from germline, CDR1 is MGHRA and CDR2 is YSYEKL. Trimming stripped 5 bases from V and 5 bases from J, with 21 bases between. DNA for the CDR3: TGCGCCAGCAGCGGAAGAGCAAGTGGGGGGGTTACTGAAGCTTTCTTT. Translated, it gives CASSGRASGGVTEAFF.

The rearrangement joins TRBV3-1 to TRBJ2-5, with TRBD2 identical over 9 bases. The CDR3 consists of 17 residues. CDR1 is LGHDT and CDR2 is YNNKEL in the germline V gene (reference sequence). After removal of 1 base from V and 4 bases from J, the junction contained 10 bases not matched to a gene. CDR3 nucleotide sequence: TGTGCCAGCAGCCAAGGGCCAGCGGGGGGTGGAGCAGAGACCCAGTACTTC. As protein: CASSQGPAGGGAETQYF.

V and J are TRBV5-8 and TRBJ2-6; TRBD1 is a possible D gene (6 bases). CDR1 and CDR2 from the germline V gene are SGHTS and YDEGEE. CDR3 length: 16 residues. V lost 4 bases, J lost 4 bases, and 15 bases lay in between. The chain's CDR3 is CASSTDRLGGANVLTF. CDR3 coding DNA: TGTGCCAGCAGCACAGACAGGCTGGGAGGGGCCAACGTCCTGACTTTC.